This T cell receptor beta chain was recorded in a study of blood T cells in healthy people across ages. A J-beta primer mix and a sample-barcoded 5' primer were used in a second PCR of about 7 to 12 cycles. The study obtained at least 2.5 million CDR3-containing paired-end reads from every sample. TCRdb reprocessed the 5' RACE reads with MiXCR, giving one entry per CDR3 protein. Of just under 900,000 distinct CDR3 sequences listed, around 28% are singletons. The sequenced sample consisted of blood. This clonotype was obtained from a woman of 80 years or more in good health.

The CDR3 nucleotides read TGTGCCAGCAGGGGGACAGGGGAGGGAAAGGCCAACGTCCTGACTTTC. Amino acid sequence: CASRGTGEGKANVLTF. The chain has TRBV7-2 and TRBJ2-6, with 10 bases identical to TRBD1. Germline V CDR1 and CDR2: SGHTA, FQGNSA. The CDR3 has 16 residues. Germline trimming cut 6 bases from V and 6 bases from J; bases unmatched to any gene: 8.